The clone carrying this TCR beta chain was observed at least ten times. Sample time point: newly diagnosed GD, antithyroid drugs for less than 3 months. Construction of the TCR library relied on RNA isolated from PBMCs. CDR1 is MNHNS and CDR2 is SASEGT in the germline V gene. V lost 7 bases to trimming and J lost 0 bases, with 14 bases between them. This CDR3 is built from 15 residues. For TCR beta, libraries came from iRepertoire HTBI primers and Arm-PCR of CDR3 regions. In TCRdb, the multiplex PCR reads were re-called with MiXCR into one record per CDR3 protein. The repertoire includes around 450,000 distinct CDR3 sequences, more than 13% of them detected once, and roughly 17% sits in the top ten. The source of the sample is a study of regulatory T cells in long-lasting Graves disease. A further study also used this sample, focusing on T cells in Graves' hyperthyroidism and ophthalmopathy.

This receptor was taken from a young woman with Graves disease. This specimen was peripheral blood mononuclear cells (PBMCs), taken at new diagnosis, from a patient treated with antithyroid drugs. This chain connects TRBV6-1 to TRBJ2-3, with D maybe TRBD2 (6 bases). CDR3 loop: CASNLGGISTDTQYF. In nucleotides, the CDR3 is TGTGCCAGCAACCTAGGAGGGATTAGCACAGATACGCAGTATTTT.